This T cell receptor beta chain was documented in a study of blood T cell repertoires in COVID-19. Turning to the study itself: PBMCs, B-cell-depleted T cells, or T cells provided the cDNA or gDNA that made up the material.

The germline gives CDR1 SQVTM, CDR2 ANQGSEA. CDR3 size: 13 residues. V trimming: 6 bases; J trimming: 6 bases; junction bases outside the gene matches: 6. Clones were sequenced by immunoSEQ multiplex PCR, and TCRdb holds only the in-frame ones, with some missing. The sample records approximately 76,000 clones, 90% to 95% being singletons. The sequenced sample was peripheral blood. This TCR was recovered from a human donor in a cohort sampled during active COVID-19. The chain recombines TRBV29-1 with TRBJ2-1; 9 bases are shared with TRBD1. For the CDR3, the DNA is TGCAGCGTGGACCGGGACAGGGTCAATGAGCAGTTCTTC. The encoded protein is CSVDRDRVNEQFF.